Following are 4 T cell receptor beta chains from one sample sequenced in a study of technical replicates of blood from several donors. The data were produced by immunoSEQ multiplex PCR, yet TCRdb's version contains in-frame clones alone and is incomplete. This table has roughly 72,000 clones, approximately 93% appearing once. Sequenced material: T cells isolated from PBMCs. The receptors here all came from a human donor in good health.

In this sample, this clone turned up once. The chain combines TRBV9 with TRBJ2-7, with no clear D. CDR3 length equals 15 residues. V lost 4 bases, J lost 2 bases, and 16 bases lay in between. Germline CDR1 and CDR2: SGDLS and YYNGEE. CDR3 in amino acids: CASSPEPGAAYEQYF. In DNA, the CDR3 is TGTGCCAGCAGCCCGGAGCCTGGAGCTGCCTACGAGCAGTACTTC.

V gene TRBV6-6 combines with J gene TRBJ2-3; the D gene is possibly TRBD2 (5 bases). The V and J ends lost 1 base and 3 bases respectively, with 14 bases between them. Germline-derived CDR1 and CDR2 are MNHNY and SVGAGI (reference sequence). The CDR3 runs to 16 residues. CDR3 sequence (DNA): TGTGCCAGCAGTTACTTTCTAGCCAGAACGACAGATACGCAGTATTTT. Protein product: CASSYFLARTTDTQYF.

J is TRBJ2-2 and V is TRBV19, with 7 bases fitting TRBD1. V gave up 10 bases and J gave up 2 bases; unmatched junction bases: 7. CDR3 length: 14 amino acids. CDR1 is LNHDA and CDR2 is SQIVND in the germline V gene (reference sequence). DNA of the CDR3: TGTGCCACCGTACAGGGGACAAACACCGGGGAGCTGTTTTTT. This encodes CATVQGTNTGELFF.

The chain carries TRBV10-3 and TRBJ1-2, with 7 bases identical to TRBD1. This CDR3 is built from 13 residues. From germline, CDR1 is ENHRY and CDR2 SYGVKD. V gave up 5 bases and J gave up 6 bases; unmatched junction bases: 6. CDR3 amino acids: CAISSGQTDGYTF. CDR3 in DNA: TGTGCCATCAGTTCGGGACAGACAGATGGCTACACCTTC.